Presented here are 17 T cell receptor beta chains from one specimen sequenced in a study of T-cell memory formation after mild COVID-19. In TCRdb, the 5' RACE reads were re-called with MiXCR into one record per CDR3 protein. The table has more than 120,000 distinct CDR3 sequences, over 15% seen once. The sample comprised PBMCs or a T cell subset sorted from them (not recorded which). These receptors all come from an adult woman who had mild COVID-19 (a few samples of this study predate the infection). Cell type and time point are not known.

This clonotype has just a few counts. The chain is built from TRBV29-1 and TRBJ1-2, with D maybe TRBD1 (6 bases). Germline CDR1 SQVTM, CDR2 ANQGSEA. V lost 4 bases and J lost 8, with 17 bases in between. This CDR3 is 13 amino acids long. This CDR3 reads CSVARDTSEGYTF. CDR3 nucleotides: TGCAGCGTTGCGCGGGACACCTCGGAGGGCTACACCTTC.

This clonotype occurred a few times. The CDR3: CASSRPGGTYNEQFF. CDR3 DNA sequence: TGTGCCAGCAGCCGTCCAGGGGGCACCTACAATGAGCAGTTCTTC. The chain uses TRBV14 and TRBJ2-1, with 8 positions matching TRBD1. The CDR3 consists of 15 residues. With 4 bases clipped from V and 2 bases from J, the junction kept 4 bases outside the gene matches. Germline V gene data show CDR1 as SGHDN and CDR2 as FVKESK.

V usage is TRBV4-3 and J usage is TRBJ2-3; D is perhaps TRBD2 (6 bases). V dropped 1 base and J dropped 0 bases, with 17 bases sitting between them. The CDR3 has 18 residues. The germline CDR1 and CDR2 sequences are LGHNA and YSLEER. In nucleotides, the CDR3 is TGCGCCAGCAGCCAAGGGTTCTTAGCGGAGTCTAGCACAGATACGCAGTATTTT. It is translated as CASSQGFLAESSTDTQYF.

Many counts were recorded for this clonotype. The chain joins TRBV12-3 or TRBV12-4 to TRBJ2-7; weak D call: TRBD2 (5 bases). CDR3 length equals 13 residues. V shed 5 bases and J shed 2 bases, with 10 bases lying between them. This CDR3 reads CASSTGLPYEQYF. The CDR3 nucleotides are TGTGCCAGCAGTACCGGACTTCCCTACGAGCAGTACTTC.

This clonotype was counted at least ten times. The chain is built from TRBV7-9 and TRBJ1-1, with no clear D. Germline CDR1 and CDR2: SEHNR and FQNEAQ (reference sequence). Trimming removed 5 bases from V and 1 base from J, with 8 bases in between. The CDR3 has 13 amino acids. CDR3: CASSLRENTEAFF. The CDR3, as DNA: TGTGCCAGCAGCCTTCGAGAGAACACTGAAGCTTTCTTT.

This clonotype has more than one count but fewer than ten. The V gene is TRBV24-1, the J gene TRBJ1-1; D unresolved. CDR3 length: 12 amino acids. Trimming removed 7 bases from V and 7 bases from J, with 12 bases in between. The V gene's germline CDR1 is KGHDR and CDR2 SFDVKD. The CDR3 region is CATSQSGFEAFF. DNA of the CDR3: TGTGCCACCAGCCAGTCGGGGTTTGAAGCTTTCTTT.

This clonotype was counted only a few times. The chain carries TRBV3-1 and TRBJ2-5; 7 bases fit TRBD2. Germline CDR1 and CDR2: LGHDT and YNNKEL (reference sequence). This CDR3 is built from 14 residues. V lost 4 bases and J lost 1; bases outside the gene matches: 3. The CDR3 here is CASSRTSFQETQYF. The CDR3 DNA reads TGTGCCAGCAGCCGGACTAGTTTCCAAGAGACCCAGTACTTC.

The CDR3 bases are TGTGCCAGCAGCTTAGCGGCACGACCCCTCCACTTT. Residues: CASSLAARPLHF. The V gene is TRBV7-2, the J gene TRBJ1-6; D gene unclear. Germline V gene sequence: CDR1 SGHTA, CDR2 FQGNSA. The CDR3 is 12 amino acids. Trimming took 0 bases from V and 12 from J, leaving 6 bases between them.

In this sample, this clonotype turned up a few times. The chain employs TRBV5-1 and TRBJ2-3; 7 nucleotides agree with TRBD2. This CDR3 comprises 15 residues. The V and J ends lost 0 bases and 5 bases, in that order; junction bases with no gene match: 6. The germline V gene encodes CDR1 SGHRS and CDR2 YFSETQ. The CDR3 DNA reads as TGCGCCAGCAGCTTGGATCGAGCTAGCGGAGATACGCAGTATTTT. Translation gives CASSLDRASGDTQYF. The whole variable domain, remainder taken from reference TRBV5-1 and TRBJ2-3, is KAGVTQTPRYLIKTRGQQVTLSCSPISGHRSVSWYQQTPGQGLQFLFEYFSETQRNKGNFPGRFSGRQFSNSRSEMNVSTLELGDSALYLCASSLDRASGDTQYFGPGTRLTVL.

This clonotype appeared a few times. The chain links TRBV12-3 or TRBV12-4 to TRBJ2-1; weak D call: TRBD2 (6 bases). The CDR3 covers 15 residues. The ends were cut back, 3 bases at V and 1 base at J, with 10 bases in the middle. CDR3 region: CASSLRRASYNEQFF. CDR3 DNA sequence: TGTGCCAGCAGTTTGAGGAGGGCGTCCTACAATGAGCAGTTCTTC.

This clonotype was picked up a small number of times. This sequence joins TRBV12-3 or TRBV12-4 and TRBJ2-2; 13 bases line up with TRBD2. The CDR3 loop spans 16 amino acids. V lost 0 bases and J lost 6; bases outside the gene matches: 1. This CDR3 reads CASSLAGLAGPGELFF. CDR3 sequence (DNA): TGTGCCAGCAGTTTAGCGGGACTAGCGGGACCCGGGGAGCTGTTTTTT.

V and J are TRBV20-1 and TRBJ2-5, with D uncertain. The CDR3 is made up of 14 amino acids. Germline CDR1 is DFQATT and CDR2 is SNEGSKA (reference sequence). Trimming stripped 0 bases from V and 1 base from J, with 9 bases between. The DNA of the CDR3 is TGCAGTGCTAGAGATTGGCAGTCCCAAGAGACCCAGTACTTC. Protein: CSARDWQSQETQYF.

This chain links TRBV12-3 or TRBV12-4 with TRBJ2-7; no definite D call. V gave up 0 bases and J gave up 11 bases, with 5 bases separating them. The CDR3 extends over 10 amino acids. The CDR3 region has the DNA TGTGCCAGCAGTTTAGCGCGGAAGTACTTC. Translated, it gives CASSLARKYF.

This clonotype was observed a few times. The CDR3 region is CASSRSRGPQPQHF. CDR3 coding DNA: TGTGCCAGCAGCCGATCCAGGGGGCCTCAGCCCCAGCATTTT. The chain has TRBV16 and TRBJ1-5; 8 positions agree with TRBD1. Germline V CDR1 and CDR2: KGHSY, FQNENV. The CDR3 contains 14 residues. The ends lost 4 bases at V and 6 bases at J; junction bases unmatched: 5.

The chain is built from TRBV27 and TRBJ2-1; TRBD2 is a possible D gene (5 bases). CDR1 MNHEY and CDR2 SMNVEV come from the germline V gene (reference sequence). V shed 4 bases and J shed 2 bases, with 15 bases lying between them. The CDR3 is 16 residues long. The CDR3 region is CASSSQLRTPYNEQFF. The CDR3 DNA follows: TGTGCCAGCAGTTCACAGCTCCGGACTCCCTACAATGAGCAGTTCTTC.

The chain uses TRBV12-3 or TRBV12-4 and TRBJ2-1, with D possibly being TRBD1 (6 bases). CDR3 length: 14 amino acids. V lost 5 bases and J 7 bases, leaving 15 bases between the germline ends. This CDR3 reads CASSPQGWRNEQFF. Here the CDR3 DNA reads TGTGCCAGCAGTCCCCAGGGGTGGAGGAATGAGCAGTTCTTC.

This clonotype rates as medium-sized. This sequence joins TRBV20-1 and TRBJ2-3; 8 bases agree with TRBD2. CDR3 length: 14 residues. CDR1 and CDR2 (germline): DFQATT, SNEGSKA (reference sequence). Unmatched junction bases numbered 6, after V lost 6 bases and J lost 1 base. The CDR3 loop is CSANAGGRTDTQYF. Here the CDR3 DNA reads TGCAGTGCCAACGCGGGGGGTCGCACAGATACGCAGTATTTT.